This T cell receptor (beta chain) was captured in a study of OX40 agonist ivuxolimab in advanced cancers. The data were produced by immunoSEQ multiplex PCR, yet TCRdb's version contains in-frame clones alone and is incomplete. The profile covers 73,000 or so clones, with roughly 90% appearing a single time and roughly a tenth taken by the ten largest. Worth noting for this clone: What it recognizes is unknown.

Findings of the study overall: The average count of expanded clones was higher among CD8+ T cells than among CD4+. Expanded peripheral T cell antigen specificity was not determined.

With autoimmune disease history or systemic immunosuppression, patients were excluded. V gave up 0 bases and J gave up 7 bases, with 13 bases separating them. The CDR3 spans 14 residues. Germline CDR1 reads LGHNA; CDR2 reads YSLEER. This TCR was recovered from an adult with an advanced solid tumor such as melanoma, head and neck, liver or kidney cancer. Sequences were derived from CD4+ or CD8+ T cells sorted from blood, sampled in a trial of the OX40 agonist ivuxolimab. V and J are TRBV4-3 and TRBJ2-7; D gene uncertain. The CDR3 sequence: CASSQEVTGTEQYF. The CDR3 DNA sequence: TGCGCCAGCAGCCAAGAAGTCACGGGTACTGAGCAGTACTTC.